The source of this T cell receptor (beta chain) is a study of CD8+ T cells in alopecia areata. CDR3 length: 15 residues. V lost 3 bases and J lost 4; bases outside the gene matches: 8. Germline CDR1 is SGHRS and CDR2 is YFSETQ. This clone turned up a few times. In each case, RNA was isolated and then reverse transcribed into cDNA as the sequencing template. The method was immunoSEQ multiplex PCR; TCRdb's version includes in-frame clones alone and lacks a portion of them. The sample has around 97,000 clones, 55% seen once. This clonotype originated in a human donor in good health. The rearrangement joins TRBV5-1 to TRBJ2-5; TRBD1 aligns across 8 bases. The specimen sequenced was CD4+ T cells sorted from blood. The CDR3 here is CASSWGPGGAETQYF. The CDR3 DNA follows: TGCGCCAGCAGCTGGGGGCCAGGGGGCGCAGAGACCCAGTACTTC.